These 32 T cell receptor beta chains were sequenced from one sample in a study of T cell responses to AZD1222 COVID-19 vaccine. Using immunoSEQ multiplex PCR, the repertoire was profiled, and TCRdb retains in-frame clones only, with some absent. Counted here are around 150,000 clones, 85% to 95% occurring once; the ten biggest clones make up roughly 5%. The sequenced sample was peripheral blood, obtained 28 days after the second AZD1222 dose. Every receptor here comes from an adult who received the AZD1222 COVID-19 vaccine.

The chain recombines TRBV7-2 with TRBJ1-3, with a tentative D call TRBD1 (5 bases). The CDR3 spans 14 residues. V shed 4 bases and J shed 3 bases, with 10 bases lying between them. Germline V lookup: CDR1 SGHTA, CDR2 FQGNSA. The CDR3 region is CASSSPGVGNTIYF. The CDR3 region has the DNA TGTGCCAGCAGCTCACCGGGGGTTGGAAACACCATATATTTT.

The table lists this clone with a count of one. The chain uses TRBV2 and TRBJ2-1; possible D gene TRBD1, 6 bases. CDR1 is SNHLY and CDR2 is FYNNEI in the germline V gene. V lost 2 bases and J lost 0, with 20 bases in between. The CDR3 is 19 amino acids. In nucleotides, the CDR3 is TGTGCCAGCAGTGAATCTACCCGTTTGTGGGACAACTCCTACAATGAGCAGTTCTTC. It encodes CASSESTRLWDNSYNEQFF. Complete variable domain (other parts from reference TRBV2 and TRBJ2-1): EPEVTQTPSHQVTQMGQEVILRCVPISNHLYFYWYRQILGQKVEFLVSFYNNEISEKSEIFDDQFSVERPDGSNFTLKIRSTKLEDSAMYFCASSESTRLWDNSYNEQFFGPGTRLTVL.

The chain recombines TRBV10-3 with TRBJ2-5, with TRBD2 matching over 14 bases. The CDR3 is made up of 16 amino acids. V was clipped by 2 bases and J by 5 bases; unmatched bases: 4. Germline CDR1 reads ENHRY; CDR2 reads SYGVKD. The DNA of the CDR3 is TGTGCCATCAGTGAGGGTCGACTAGCGGGAGGGGAGACCCAGTACTTC. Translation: CAISEGRLAGGETQYF.

The CDR3 region is CASSEALRSLGYTF. As DNA, the CDR3 is TGTGCCAGCAGTGAAGCCCTACGGTCATTGGGCTACACCTTC. This chain links TRBV6-1 with TRBJ1-2; D unclear. CDR3 length equals 14 residues. V shed 0 bases and J shed 8 bases, with 13 bases lying between them. Germline V gene sequence: CDR1 MNHNS, CDR2 SASEGT.

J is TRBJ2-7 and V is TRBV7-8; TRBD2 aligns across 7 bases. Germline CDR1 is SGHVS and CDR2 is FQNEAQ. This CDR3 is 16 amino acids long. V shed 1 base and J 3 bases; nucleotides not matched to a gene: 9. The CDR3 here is CASSLELGGSHYEQYF. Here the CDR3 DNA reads TGTGCCAGCAGCTTAGAGTTGGGCGGGAGCCACTACGAGCAGTACTTC.

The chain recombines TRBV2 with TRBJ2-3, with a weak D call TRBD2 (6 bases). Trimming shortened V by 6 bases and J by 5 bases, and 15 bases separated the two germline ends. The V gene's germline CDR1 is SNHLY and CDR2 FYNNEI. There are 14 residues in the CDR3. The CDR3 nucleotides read TGTGCCAGCAGGCGGGACCCGGGCGGAGATACGCAGTATTTT. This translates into CASRRDPGGDTQYF.

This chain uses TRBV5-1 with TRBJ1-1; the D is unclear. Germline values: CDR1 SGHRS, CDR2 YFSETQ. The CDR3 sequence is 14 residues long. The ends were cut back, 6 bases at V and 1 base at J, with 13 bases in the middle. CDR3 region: CASKLAGENTEAFF. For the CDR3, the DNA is TGCGCCAGCAAGCTGGCTGGTGAGAACACTGAAGCTTTCTTT.

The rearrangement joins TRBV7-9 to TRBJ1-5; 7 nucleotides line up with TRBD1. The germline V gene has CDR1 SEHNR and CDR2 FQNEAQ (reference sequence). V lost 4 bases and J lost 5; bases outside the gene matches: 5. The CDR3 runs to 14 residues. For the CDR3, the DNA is TGTGCCAGCAGCTCCGGACAGGACCATCAGCCCCAGCATTTT. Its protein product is CASSSGQDHQPQHF.

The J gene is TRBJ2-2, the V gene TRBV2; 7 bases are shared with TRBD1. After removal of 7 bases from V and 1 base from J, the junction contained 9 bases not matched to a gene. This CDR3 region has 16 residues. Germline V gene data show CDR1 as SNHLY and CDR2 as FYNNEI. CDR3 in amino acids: CASKKWGTVNTGELFF. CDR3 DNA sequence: TGTGCCAGCAAAAAATGGGGGACAGTGAACACCGGGGAGCTGTTTTTT.

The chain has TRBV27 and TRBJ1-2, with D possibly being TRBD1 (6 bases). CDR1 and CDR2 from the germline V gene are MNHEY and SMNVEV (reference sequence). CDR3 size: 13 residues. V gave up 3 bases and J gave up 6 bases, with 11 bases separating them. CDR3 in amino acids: CASSFLGANGYTF. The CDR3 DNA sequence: TGTGCCAGCAGTTTTTTGGGGGCGAATGGCTACACCTTC.

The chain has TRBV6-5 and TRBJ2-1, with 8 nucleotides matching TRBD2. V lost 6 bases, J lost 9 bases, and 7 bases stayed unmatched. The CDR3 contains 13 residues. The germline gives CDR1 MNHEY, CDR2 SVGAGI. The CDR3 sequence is CASREPGGGEQFF. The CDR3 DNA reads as TGTGCCAGCAGGGAGCCCGGGGGGGGTGAGCAGTTCTTC.

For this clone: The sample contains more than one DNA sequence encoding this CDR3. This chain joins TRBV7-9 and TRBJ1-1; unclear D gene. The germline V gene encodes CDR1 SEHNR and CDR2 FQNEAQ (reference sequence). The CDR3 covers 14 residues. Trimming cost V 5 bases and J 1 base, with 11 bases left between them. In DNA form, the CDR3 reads TGTGCCAGCAGCCGCGGCGCGGAGAACACTGAAGCTTTCTTT. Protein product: CASSRGAENTEAFF.

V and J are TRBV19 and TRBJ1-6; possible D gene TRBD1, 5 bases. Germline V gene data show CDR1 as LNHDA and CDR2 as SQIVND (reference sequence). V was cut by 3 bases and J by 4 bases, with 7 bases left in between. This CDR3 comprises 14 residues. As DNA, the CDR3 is TGTGCCAGTAGTATGGACAATTATAATTCACCCCTCCACTTT. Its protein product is CASSMDNYNSPLHF.

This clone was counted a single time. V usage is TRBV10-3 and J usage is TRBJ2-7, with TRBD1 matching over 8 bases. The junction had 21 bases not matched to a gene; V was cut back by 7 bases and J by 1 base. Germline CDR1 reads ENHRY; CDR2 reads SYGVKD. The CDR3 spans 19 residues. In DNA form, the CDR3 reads TGTGCCATCACCGTAGCAAGAGACGAAGAAACAGGGGGGTCCTACGAGCAGTACTTC. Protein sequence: CAITVARDEETGGSYEQYF.

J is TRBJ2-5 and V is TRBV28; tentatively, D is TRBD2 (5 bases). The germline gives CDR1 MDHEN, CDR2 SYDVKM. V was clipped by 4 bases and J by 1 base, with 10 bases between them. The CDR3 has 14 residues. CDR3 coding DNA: TGTGCCAGCAGTTGGGAGCGGCTCCAAGAGACCCAGTACTTC. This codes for CASSWERLQETQYF.

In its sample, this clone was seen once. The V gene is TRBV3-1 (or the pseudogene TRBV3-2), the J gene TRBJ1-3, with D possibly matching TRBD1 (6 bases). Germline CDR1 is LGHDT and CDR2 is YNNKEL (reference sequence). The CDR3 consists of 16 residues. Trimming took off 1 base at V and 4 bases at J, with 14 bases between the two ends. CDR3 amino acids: CASSQGPPGAGNTIYF. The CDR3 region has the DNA TGTGCCAGCAGCCAAGGGCCCCCGGGGGCCGGAAACACCATATATTTT.

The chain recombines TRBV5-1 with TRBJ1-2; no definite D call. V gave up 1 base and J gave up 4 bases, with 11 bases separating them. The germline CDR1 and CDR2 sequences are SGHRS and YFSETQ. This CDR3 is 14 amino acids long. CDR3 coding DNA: TGCGCCAGCAGCTTGTCCGGGGTCTCCTATGGCTACACCTTC. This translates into CASSLSGVSYGYTF.

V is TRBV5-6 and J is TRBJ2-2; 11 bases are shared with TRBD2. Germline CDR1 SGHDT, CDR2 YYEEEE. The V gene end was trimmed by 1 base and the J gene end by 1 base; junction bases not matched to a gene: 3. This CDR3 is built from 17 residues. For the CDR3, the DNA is TGTGCCAGCAGCTTGCTAGCGGGAGGTGAGAACACCGGGGAGCTGTTTTTT. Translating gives CASSLLAGGENTGELFF.

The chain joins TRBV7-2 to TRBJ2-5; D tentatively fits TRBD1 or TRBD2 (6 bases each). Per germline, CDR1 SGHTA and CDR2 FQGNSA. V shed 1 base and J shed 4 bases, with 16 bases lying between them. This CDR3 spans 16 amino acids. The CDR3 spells CASSLVLIGGRETQYF. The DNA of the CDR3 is TGTGCCAGCAGCTTAGTACTGATAGGGGGGAGAGAGACCCAGTACTTC.

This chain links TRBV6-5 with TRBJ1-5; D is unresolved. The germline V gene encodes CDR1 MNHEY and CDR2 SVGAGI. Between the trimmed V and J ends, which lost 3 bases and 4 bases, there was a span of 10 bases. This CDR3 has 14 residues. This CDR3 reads CASSYVGLNQPQHF. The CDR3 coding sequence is TGTGCCAGCAGTTATGTGGGGTTAAATCAGCCCCAGCATTTT.

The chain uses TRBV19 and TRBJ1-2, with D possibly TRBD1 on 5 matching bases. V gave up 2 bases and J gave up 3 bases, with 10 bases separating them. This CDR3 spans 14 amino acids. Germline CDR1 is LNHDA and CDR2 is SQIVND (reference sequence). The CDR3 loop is CASSISGPHYGYTF. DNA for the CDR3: TGTGCCAGTAGTATATCGGGGCCCCACTATGGCTACACCTTC.

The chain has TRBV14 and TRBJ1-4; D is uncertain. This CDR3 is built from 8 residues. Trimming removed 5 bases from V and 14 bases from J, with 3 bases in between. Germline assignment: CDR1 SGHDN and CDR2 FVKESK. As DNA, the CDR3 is TGTGCCAGCAGCAGCCTGTTTTTT. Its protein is CASSSLFF.

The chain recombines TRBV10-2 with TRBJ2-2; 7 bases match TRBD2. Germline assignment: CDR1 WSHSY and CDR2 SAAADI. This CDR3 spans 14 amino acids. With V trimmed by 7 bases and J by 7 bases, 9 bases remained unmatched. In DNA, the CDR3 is TGCGCCAGCACCCAGACTAGCTCGGGCGGGGAGCTGTTTTTT. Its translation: CASTQTSSGGELFF.

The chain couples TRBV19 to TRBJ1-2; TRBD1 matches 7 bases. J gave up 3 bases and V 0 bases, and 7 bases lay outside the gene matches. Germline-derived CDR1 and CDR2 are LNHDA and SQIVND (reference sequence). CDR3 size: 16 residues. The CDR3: CASSIDVTGYDYGYTF. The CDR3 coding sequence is TGTGCCAGTAGTATAGATGTGACAGGGTACGACTATGGCTACACCTTC.

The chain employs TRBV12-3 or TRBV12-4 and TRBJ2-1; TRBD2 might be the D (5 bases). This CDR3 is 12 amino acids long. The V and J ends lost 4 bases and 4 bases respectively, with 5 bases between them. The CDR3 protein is CASSSGYNEQFF. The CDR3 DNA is TGTGCCAGCAGTTCGGGGTACAATGAGCAGTTCTTC.

The CDR3 bases are TGTGCCAGCAGACCCGGGACAGGGGGTGAAAAACTGTTTTTT. Translation gives CASRPGTGGEKLFF. The rearrangement uses TRBV6-5 and TRBJ1-4, with TRBD1 identical over 11 bases. The CDR3 is 14 residues long. After removal of 6 bases from V and 7 bases from J, the junction contained 4 bases not matched to a gene. Germline values: CDR1 MNHEY, CDR2 SVGAGI.

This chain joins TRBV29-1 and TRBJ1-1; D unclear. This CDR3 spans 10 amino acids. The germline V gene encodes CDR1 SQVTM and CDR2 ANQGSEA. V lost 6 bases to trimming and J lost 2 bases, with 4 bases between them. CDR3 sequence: CSVLNTEAFF. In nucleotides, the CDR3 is TGCAGCGTCCTAAACACTGAAGCTTTCTTT.

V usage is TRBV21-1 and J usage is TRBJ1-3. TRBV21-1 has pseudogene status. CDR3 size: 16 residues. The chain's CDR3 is CASSKDPEYSGNTIYF. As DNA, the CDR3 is TGTGCCAGCAGCAAAGATCCAGAGTACTCTGGAAACACCATATATTTT.

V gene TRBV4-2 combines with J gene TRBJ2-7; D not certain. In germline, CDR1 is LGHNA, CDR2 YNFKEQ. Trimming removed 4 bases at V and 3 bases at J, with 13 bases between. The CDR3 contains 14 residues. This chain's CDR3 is CASSPVGPNYEQYF. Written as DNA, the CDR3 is TGTGCCAGCAGCCCCGTCGGACCGAACTACGAGCAGTACTTC.

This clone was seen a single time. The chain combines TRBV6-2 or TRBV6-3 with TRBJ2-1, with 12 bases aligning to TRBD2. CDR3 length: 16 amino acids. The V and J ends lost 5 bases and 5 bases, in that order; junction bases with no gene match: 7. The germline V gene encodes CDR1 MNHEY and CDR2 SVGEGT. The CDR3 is CASSQRLAGVHNEQFF. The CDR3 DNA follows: TGTGCCAGCAGTCAAAGACTAGCGGGAGTCCACAATGAGCAGTTCTTC.

CDR3 DNA sequence: TGTGCCAGCAGCCCCGGGGTAGTGGAGACCCAGTACTTC. It translates to CASSPGVVETQYF. V gene TRBV7-9 combines with J gene TRBJ2-5; D may be TRBD2 (5 bases). CDR1 and CDR2 from the germline V gene are SEHNR and FQNEAQ (reference sequence). V dropped 5 bases and J dropped 5 bases, with 12 bases sitting between them. The CDR3 is 13 residues long. The full variable domain, completed using reference TRBV7-9 and TRBJ2-5, is DTGVSQNPRHKITKRGQNVTFRCDPISEHNRLYWYRQTLGQGPEFLTYFQNEAQLEKSRLLSDRFSAERPKGSFSTLEIQRTEQGDSAMYLCASSPGVVETQYFGPGTRLLVL.

The CDR3: CASSLGSLTSGNTIYF. Written as DNA, the CDR3 is TGTGCCAGCAGCTTAGGCAGCCTAACCTCTGGAAACACCATATATTTT. This chain uses TRBV7-6 with TRBJ1-3, with unresolved D. The ends were cut back, 1 base at V and 0 bases at J, with 10 bases in the middle. Germline V gene sequence: CDR1 SGHVS, CDR2 FNYEAQ. CDR3 length: 16 residues.